These T cell receptor beta chains were read from a single sample in a study of OX40 agonist ivuxolimab in advanced cancers. Sequencing used immunoSEQ multiplex PCR; TCRdb keeps in-frame clones, though not all of them. Of roughly 89,000 clones listed, under 95% are singletons. The material sequenced was CD4+ or CD8+ T cells sorted from blood, taken in a trial of the OX40 agonist ivuxolimab. These receptors were taken from an adult with an advanced solid tumor such as melanoma, head and neck, liver or kidney cancer. Each CDR3 is given with its conserved first and last residue. D genes are given only for firm matches. Some rows have no size entry. The others give once, few or many, or a class for an expanded clone.

14,TRBV6-5,.,TRBJ2-1,.,CASGRTYSYNEQFF,TGTGCCAGCGGCCGAACTTACTCCTACAATGAGCAGTTCTTC
15,TRBV19,TRBD2,TRBJ2-2,.,CASGTSGTNTGELFF,TGTGCCAGTGGGACTAGCGGGACGAACACCGGGGAGCTGTTTTTT
14,TRBV2,TRBD2,TRBJ2-3,.,CASSAGTTTDTQYF,TGTGCCAGCAGTGCCGGGACTACGACAGATACGCAGTATTTT
16,TRBV19,TRBD1,TRBJ2-2,.,CASSIMGQGNTGELFF,TGTGCCAGTAGTATAATGGGACAGGGGAACACCGGGGAGCTGTTTTTT
13,TRBV2,.,TRBJ2-1,few,CATGGAFHNEQFF,TGTGCCACTGGGGGAGCATTCCACAATGAGCAGTTCTTC
13,TRBV6-1,.,TRBJ1-5,.,CASLGGPNQPQHF,TGTGCCAGCCTGGGGGGGCCCAATCAGCCCCAGCATTTT
12,TRBV7-9,.,TRBJ1-3,.,CASSTSGNTIYF,TGTGCCAGCAGCACCTCTGGAAACACCATATATTTT
15,TRBV18,TRBD1,TRBJ2-1,.,CASSPRQGVVNEQFF,TGTGCCAGCTCACCTCGACAGGGGGTAGTGAATGAGCAGTTCTTC
14,TRBV7-6,.,TRBJ2-7,once,CASSPIRGAYEQYF,TGTGCCAGCAGCCCCATCCGGGGTGCCTACGAGCAGTACTTC
13,TRBV5-1,TRBD2,TRBJ2-1,.,CASSFGLAGEQFF,TGCGCCAGCAGCTTCGGACTAGCGGGAGAGCAGTTCTTC
15,TRBV7-2,TRBD1,TRBJ1-5,.,CASSWDRHPNQPQHF,TGTGCCAGCAGCTGGGACAGGCACCCTAATCAGCCCCAGCATTTT
15,TRBV7-2,TRBD1,TRBJ2-2,.,CASSLVGRGTGELFF,TGTGCCAGCAGCTTAGTTGGCAGGGGGACCGGGGAGCTGTTTTTT
15,TRBV5-4,.,TRBJ2-6,.,CASSPPGSGANVLTF,TGTGCCAGCAGCCCCCCAGGCTCTGGGGCCAACGTCCTGACTTTC
14,TRBV5-6,.,TRBJ2-5,.,CASSFQGRPETQYF,TGTGCCAGCAGCTTTCAGGGGCGCCCAGAGACCCAGTACTTC
15,TRBV4-3,.,TRBJ2-1,.,CASSQASSSYNEQFF,TGCGCCAGCAGCCAAGCCTCGAGCTCCTACAATGAGCAGTTCTTC
13,TRBV28,.,TRBJ2-7,.,CASTLDRAYEQYF,TGTGCCAGCACGTTGGATAGGGCCTACGAGCAGTACTTC
15,TRBV5-1,TRBD2,TRBJ2-7,.,CASSFVAGEPYEQYF,TGCGCCAGCAGCTTTGTGGCGGGGGAACCCTACGAGCAGTACTTC
15,TRBV25-1,.,TRBJ2-7,.,CASSGPPPQGYEQYF,TGTGCCAGCAGTGGACCACCTCCACAGGGATACGAGCAGTACTTC
17,TRBV5-6,.,TRBJ1-1,once,CASSTPSETFLNTEAFF,TGTGCCAGCAGCACCCCGTCCGAAACCTTTCTGAACACTGAAGCTTTCTTT
12,TRBV18,.,TRBJ2-5,.,CASSRREETQYF,TGTGCCAGCTCACGGAGAGAAGAGACCCAGTACTTC
11,TRBV10-2,.,TRBJ1-1,.,CASKQTTEAFF,TGCGCCAGCAAACAAACCACTGAAGCTTTCTTT
11,TRBV29-1,.,TRBJ2-1,.,CSVRYNNEQFF,TGCAGCGTGCGATACAACAATGAGCAGTTCTTC
16,TRBV5-6,TRBD1,TRBJ2-7,.,CASRFYRDRGRDEQYF,TGTGCCAGCAGATTCTACCGGGACAGGGGGCGCGACGAGCAGTACTTC
16,TRBV18,TRBD2,TRBJ2-7,once,CASSPPTSGRVYEQYF,TGTGCCAGCTCACCACCGACTAGCGGGAGAGTCTACGAGCAGTACTTC
14,TRBV27,TRBD2,TRBJ2-1,.,CASSLRASGGEQFF,TGTGCCAGCAGTTTAAGGGCTAGCGGGGGTGAGCAGTTCTTC
14,TRBV19,.,TRBJ2-7,.,CASSGVSSTYEQYF,TGTGCCAGTAGCGGGGTCAGCAGTACCTACGAGCAGTACTTC
15,TRBV7-2,.,TRBJ2-7,.,CASSLQGGVSYEQYF,TGTGCCAGCAGCTTACAAGGTGGAGTCTCCTACGAGCAGTACTTC
17,TRBV28,TRBD2,TRBJ2-3,.,CASSSTGSGRFGDTQYF,TGTGCCAGCAGTTCCACGGGTAGCGGGAGGTTTGGGGATACGCAGTATTTT
13,TRBV2,.,TRBJ2-7,few,CASNGQGNDEQYF,TGTGCCAGCAATGGGCAGGGAAACGACGAGCAGTACTTC
16,TRBV6-1,TRBD2,TRBJ2-1,.,CASSGGGRGLYNEQFF,TGTGCCAGCAGTGGGGGCGGGAGAGGGCTTTACAATGAGCAGTTCTTC
15,TRBV4-1,.,TRBJ2-6,few,CASSQVLSGANVLTF,TGCGCCAGCAGCCAAGTTCTCTCTGGGGCCAACGTCCTGACTTTC
14,TRBV9,.,TRBJ1-3,once,CASSVGGAFGTIYF,TGTGCCAGCAGCGTAGGTGGTGCCTTCGGCACCATATATTTT
14,TRBV30,.,TRBJ1-2,.,CAWSVQGSLNGYTF,TGTGCCTGGAGTGTACAGGGTTCCCTCAATGGCTACACCTTC
16,TRBV15,.,TRBJ1-4,.,CATSRDRLGRNEKLFF,TGTGCCACCAGCAGAGATCGTCTCGGCAGGAACGAAAAACTGTTTTTT
13,TRBV19,.,TRBJ1-2,.,CASSPDSDRGYTF,TGTGCCAGTAGTCCGGACAGCGACAGGGGCTACACCTTC
15,TRBV6-1,TRBD1,TRBJ1-4,.,CASSGQGLGNEKLFF,TGTGCCAGCAGTGGACAGGGGCTGGGTAATGAAAAACTGTTTTTT
15,TRBV7-2,.,TRBJ2-3,.,CASRLGFLSTDTQYF,TGTGCCAGCAGACTAGGGTTTCTAAGCACAGATACGCAGTATTTT
14,TRBV7-2,.,TRBJ2-5,.,CASSFISLQETQYF,TGTGCCAGCAGCTTTATTAGTCTCCAAGAGACCCAGTACTTC
14,TRBV6-5,TRBD1,TRBJ2-1,.,CASSHMTGDNEQFF,TGTGCCAGCAGTCACATGACAGGGGACAATGAGCAGTTCTTC
15,TRBV7-9,.,TRBJ1-4,.,CASSGMTGLDEKLFF,TGTGCCAGCAGCGGAATGACAGGACTTGATGAAAAACTGTTTTTT
18,TRBV7-2,TRBD1,TRBJ2-4,.,CASSSSGQGFVAKNIQYF,TGTGCCAGCAGCTCATCAGGACAGGGATTCGTAGCCAAAAACATTCAGTACTTC
15,TRBV5-1,.,TRBJ2-1,.,CASSLGQVSYNEQFF,TGCGCCAGCAGCTTGGGGCAGGTTTCCTACAATGAGCAGTTCTTC